Below are 23 T cell receptor beta chains sequenced from a single sample in a study of CD8+CD57+ T cells in acquired aplastic anemia. CDR3 and TCR beta VDJ profiling relied on genomic DNA as the template. TCRdb re-analysed the reads in MiXCR, keeping a single row per CDR3 protein. Among some 45,000 distinct CDR3 sequences listed, roughly two thirds were seen once. Sequenced material: sorted CD4+, CD8+, or CD8+CD57+ T cells (not recorded which) from PBMCs. The origin of the receptors is a human donor in good health, serving as a control.

J is TRBJ1-2 and V is TRBV15, with TRBD1 identical over 7 bases. The germline gives CDR1 LNHNV, CDR2 YYDKDF (reference sequence). This CDR3 has 13 amino acids. V shed 6 bases and J 4 bases; nucleotides not matched to a gene: 5. The CDR3 DNA is TGTGCCACCAGACGGGACAGTACCTATGGCTACACCTTC. It specifies CATRRDSTYGYTF.

V and J are TRBV15 and TRBJ2-6, with a tentative D call TRBD1 (5 bases). The CDR3 contains 16 residues. V lost 5 bases to trimming and J lost 0 bases, with 11 bases between them. Per the germline V gene, CDR1 is LNHNV and CDR2 is YYDKDF (reference sequence). The CDR3 protein is CATSGRQPSGANVLTF. The CDR3 region has the DNA TGTGCCACCAGCGGCAGACAGCCCTCTGGGGCCAACGTCCTGACTTTC.

This chain links TRBV19 with TRBJ2-7, with 8 nucleotides matching TRBD1. CDR3 length: 13 amino acids. Losses at the gene ends were 11 bases for V and 1 base for J; bases not matched to a gene: 7. Germline CDR1 and CDR2: LNHDA and SQIVND (reference sequence). The CDR3 is CACQTGASYEQYF. The DNA of the CDR3 is TGTGCCTGCCAGACAGGGGCGTCCTACGAGCAGTACTTC.

In DNA form, the CDR3 reads TGTGCCAGTAGTATTAGGGACTCCTTCACAGATACGCAGTATTTT. Its translation: CASSIRDSFTDTQYF. The chain is built from TRBV19 and TRBJ2-3, with D perhaps TRBD2 (6 bases). Germline CDR1 is LNHDA and CDR2 is SQIVND (reference sequence). V was cut by 3 bases and J by 2 bases, with 12 bases left in between. The CDR3 runs 15 residues.

Concerning this clonotype: Germline is not matched at one junction end, which may reflect a read error. The chain uses TRBV19 and TRBJ2-7; D is undetermined. This CDR3 is 15 amino acids long. In germline, CDR1 is LNHDA, CDR2 SQIVND (reference sequence). This CDR3 reads CASSISRTVTYERYF. The DNA for the CDR3 is TGTGCCAGTAGTATATCGAGGACGGTGACCTACGAGCGGTACTTC.

This clonotype appeared a few times. This chain's CDR3 is CASSASGGADGELFF. The CDR3 DNA reads as TGTGCCAGCAGTGCTAGCGGGGGGGCGGACGGGGAGCTGTTTTTT. J is TRBJ2-2 and V is TRBV6-4; 12 bases are shared with TRBD2. Germline assignment: CDR1 MRHNA and CDR2 SNTAGT. This CDR3 spans 15 amino acids. The junction had 4 bases not matched to a gene; V was cut back by 4 bases and J by 7 bases.

The chain is built from TRBV25-1 and TRBJ1-3; perhaps TRBD1 as D (6 bases). In germline, CDR1 is MGHDK, CDR2 SYGVNS. V was trimmed by 2 bases and J by 4 bases, leaving 12 bases between them. The CDR3 spans 15 residues. CDR3 nucleotide sequence: TGTGCCAGCAGTGAAAACAGGGTGGGAGGAAACACCATATATTTT. This gives the protein CASSENRVGGNTIYF.

This chain connects TRBV7-3 to TRBJ1-6, with D perhaps matching TRBD1 (6 bases). The CDR3 is made up of 12 amino acids. Germline V gene data show CDR1 as SGHTA and CDR2 as FQGTGA. V was pared by 1 base and J by 12 bases, with 7 bases between. CDR3 nucleotides: TGTGCCAGCAGCTTAAAGGGGGGACCCCTCCACTTT. It codes for CASSLKGGPLHF.

This clonotype was picked up many times. The chain uses TRBV20-1 and TRBJ1-5, with 7 positions matching TRBD1. Germline V lookup: CDR1 DFQATT, CDR2 SNEGSKA (reference sequence). Trimming took 0 bases from V and 5 from J; bases not matched to a gene: 10. The CDR3 spans 16 residues. Written as DNA, the CDR3 is TGCAGTGCTAGAGAGGGGACAGTAAATCCCTATCAGCCCCAGCATTTT. This encodes CSAREGTVNPYQPQHF.

This chain uses TRBV7-8 with TRBJ2-5; D gene uncertain. The germline V gene has CDR1 SGHVS and CDR2 FQNEAQ. The CDR3 consists of 14 residues. Deletions cut 6 bases from V and 1 base from J, with 12 bases between. CDR3 loop: CASSFGLGQETQYF. The CDR3, as DNA: TGTGCCAGCAGTTTTGGGCTAGGCCAAGAGACCCAGTACTTC.

The rearrangement links TRBV5-4 to TRBJ2-1; no clear D. Germline V gives CDR1 SGHNT, CDR2 YYREEE (reference sequence). CDR3 length: 15 residues. V was cut by 1 base and J by 6 bases, with 14 bases left in between. CDR3 sequence: CASSLWAALINEQFF. CDR3 nucleotide sequence: TGTGCCAGCAGCTTGTGGGCAGCTCTAATCAATGAGCAGTTCTTC.

About this clonotype itself: A read error may produce the germline difference seen at one junction end. The chain recombines TRBV27 with TRBJ2-1; 13 bases line up with TRBD2. CDR1 MNHEY and CDR2 SMNVEV come from the germline V gene (reference sequence). The CDR3 is made up of 13 amino acids. DNA of the CDR3: TGTGCCAGCAGACAGGGACTAGCGGGAAGTCTGTCCTTC. This translates into CASRQGLAGSLSF.

The V gene is TRBV5-6, the J gene TRBJ2-7; TRBD1 matches at 9 bases. The V gene's germline CDR1 is SGHDT and CDR2 YYEEEE. V shed 4 bases and J 1 base; nucleotides not matched to a gene: 0. CDR3 length equals 13 residues. CDR3 in DNA: TGTGCCAGCAGCGGGACAGGGTCCTACGAGCAGTACTTC. Protein: CASSGTGSYEQYF.

V gene TRBV7-9 combines with J gene TRBJ1-1, with 7 bases matching TRBD1. The germline CDR1 and CDR2 sequences are SEHNR and FQNEAQ (reference sequence). CDR3 size: 15 residues. With V trimmed by 4 bases and J by 4 bases, 9 bases remained unmatched. CDR3 in amino acids: CASSSTGARITEAFF. The CDR3 DNA sequence: TGTGCCAGCAGCTCCACAGGGGCTAGGATCACTGAAGCTTTCTTT.

The sample holds many counts of this clonotype. The chain uses TRBV11-1 and TRBJ2-7, with 9 positions matching TRBD1. The CDR3 runs 15 residues. The germline V gene has CDR1 SGHAT and CDR2 FQDESV (reference sequence). V dropped 1 base and J dropped 2; count of bases not matched to a gene: 3. The chain's CDR3 is CASSLVGQGTYEQYF. Here the CDR3 DNA reads TGTGCCAGCAGCTTAGTGGGACAGGGTACCTACGAGCAGTACTTC.

The chain joins TRBV7-6 to TRBJ1-6, with D uncertain. This CDR3 contains 14 residues. The germline gives CDR1 SGHVS, CDR2 FNYEAQ. V was cut by 5 bases and J by 10 bases, with 15 bases left in between. DNA of the CDR3: TGTGCCAGCAGCCTCAATAGAGCTGTATCACCCCTCCACTTT. It translates to CASSLNRAVSPLHF.

CDR3 amino acids: CASSFFGTENQPQHF. In nucleotides, the CDR3 is TGTGCCAGCAGCTTCTTCGGGACAGAGAATCAGCCCCAGCATTTT. The chain carries TRBV7-2 and TRBJ1-5; 7 positions match TRBD1. The V gene's germline CDR1 is SGHTA and CDR2 FQGNSA. The CDR3 extends over 15 amino acids. The J segment lost 4 bases and the V segment lost 3 bases, leaving 6 bases of the junction unmatched.

This clonotype was observed a few times. V is TRBV19 and J is TRBJ2-3, with 7 bases matching TRBD1. With V trimmed by 6 bases and J by 6 bases, 6 bases remained unmatched. The CDR3 has 13 residues. Germline V lookup: CDR1 LNHDA, CDR2 SQIVND (reference sequence). The CDR3, as DNA: TGTGCCAGTAGGGAACAGGGGTCGGATACGCAGTATTTT. This encodes CASREQGSDTQYF.

The V call is TRBV15, the J call TRBJ2-6; D gene uncertain. The CDR3 has 16 residues. V was shortened by 1 base and J by 4 bases, with 11 bases between the two germline ends. The germline V gene has CDR1 LNHNV and CDR2 YYDKDF (reference sequence). CDR3 residues: CATSRGRSFGANVLTF. In DNA form, the CDR3 reads TGTGCCACCAGCAGAGGTAGGTCCTTCGGGGCCAACGTCCTGACTTTC.

The rearrangement links TRBV14 to TRBJ1-2; 8 nucleotides match TRBD1. This CDR3 region has 14 residues. Looked up from germline, CDR1 is SGHDN and CDR2 is FVKESK. V lost 3 bases, J lost 8 bases, and 8 bases stayed unmatched. CDR3: CASSQVGTGEGYTF. The CDR3 DNA reads as TGTGCCAGCAGCCAGGTCGGGACAGGCGAAGGCTACACCTTC. The whole variable domain, filled in from reference TRBV14 and TRBJ1-2, reads EAGVTQFPSHSVIEKGQTVTLRCDPISGHDNLYWYRRVMGKEIKFLLHFVKESKQDESGMPNNRFLAERTGGTYSTLKVQPAELEDSGVYFCASSQVGTGEGYTFGSGTRLTVV.

The V call is TRBV29-1, the J call TRBJ2-7; no clear D gene. This CDR3 comprises 11 residues. Germline V gene lookup returns CDR1 SQVTM and CDR2 ANQGSEA. V was trimmed by 3 bases and J by 3 bases, leaving 6 bases between them. The CDR3 loop reads CSVEQLYEQYF. The DNA for the CDR3 is TGCAGCGTTGAGCAGCTCTACGAGCAGTACTTC.

Comments on this clonotype: At one boundary the junction diverges from the germline segment, which might be a read error. V usage is TRBV4-1 and J usage is TRBJ2-1; 8 bases are shared with TRBD2. The CDR3 sequence is 17 residues long. The germline gives CDR1 MGHRA, CDR2 YSYEKL. Here the CDR3 DNA reads TGCGCCAGCAGCCAAGGTCCGGGGGGGCCTATGTACAATGAGCAGCTCTTC. Its translation: CASSQGPGGPMYNEQLF.

Ten or more counts support this clonotype. This may arise from a read error, as a much more abundant clone is one base away. The J gene is TRBJ2-2, the V gene TRBV6-4; D unresolved. Germline V CDR1 and CDR2: MRHNA, SNTAGT. This CDR3 spans 13 amino acids. The V and J ends lost 8 bases and 0 bases respectively, with 7 bases between them. The CDR3 loop is CASGLTNTGELFF. The CDR3 DNA reads as TGTGCCAGCGGTCTCACGAACACCGGGGAGCTGTTTTTT.